This entry lists 20 T cell receptor beta chains sequenced from one sample in a study of metastatic and nonmetastatic thyroid tumors. TCRdb re-called the PCR reads with MiXCR. Among just over 15,000 clones listed, about a third were seen once. Until they underwent thyroid surgery, no patient had received any treatment. Sequencing was performed on tumor tissue. The receptors were gathered from a male donor with papillary thyroid cancer or a benign thyroid nodule (not recorded which). Some clones in this sample may be carry-over from other donors' samples.

This clone is medium-sized. This chain joins TRBV27 and TRBJ1-1; D may be TRBD1 (5 bases). Germline V lookup: CDR1 MNHEY, CDR2 SMNVEV (reference sequence). This CDR3 contains 16 residues. V was cut by 5 bases and J by 0 bases, with 16 bases left in between. CDR3 DNA sequence: TGTGCCAGCAGTCGTTTGTCCGGGACTGTGAACACTGAAGCTTTCTTT. It is translated as CASSRLSGTVNTEAFF.

The rearrangement joins TRBV9 to TRBJ1-2; no clear D gene. Germline V gene sequence: CDR1 SGDLS, CDR2 YYNGEE. V was clipped by 3 bases and J by 4 bases, with 28 bases between them. The CDR3 consists of 19 residues. The CDR3 loop is CASSASLQGKGFGSYGYTF. The CDR3 coding sequence is TGTGCCAGCAGCGCTAGTCTCCAAGGGAAGGGATTTGGGAGCTATGGCTACACCTTC.

The chain carries TRBV6-1 and TRBJ1-2, with D perhaps matching TRBD1 (5 bases). Germline values: CDR1 MNHNS, CDR2 SASEGT. CDR3 length: 14 residues. Trimming left V 3 bases short and J 7 bases short, with 15 bases between. This CDR3 reads CASSDIGASAGYTF. The DNA of the CDR3 is TGTGCCAGCAGTGATATAGGGGCGAGCGCTGGCTACACCTTC.

The chain couples TRBV5-1 to TRBJ2-7; no reliable D call. V gave up 0 bases and J gave up 5 bases, with 15 bases separating them. The CDR3 is 15 residues long. CDR1 and CDR2 from the germline V gene are SGHRS and YFSETQ. The DNA of the CDR3 is TGCGCCAGCAGCTTGGGCCACAGTTATATCCACGAGCAGTACTTC. It yields the protein CASSLGHSYIHEQYF.

This clone ranks as medium-sized. The chain joins TRBV24-1 to TRBJ2-1, with TRBD1 identical over 9 bases. The CDR3 is 16 amino acids. Germline values: CDR1 KGHDR, CDR2 SFDVKD. The V segment lost 3 bases and the J segment 6 bases; nucleotides outside the gene matches: 8. The CDR3 spells CATSDDGTGKGNEQFF. Here the CDR3 DNA reads TGTGCCACCAGTGATGATGGGACAGGGAAGGGCAATGAGCAGTTCTTC.

The table lists this clone with many counts. The gene calls are TRBV11-1 and TRBJ1-2, with 7 bases lining up with TRBD1. Losses at the gene ends were 0 bases for V and 10 bases for J; bases not matched to a gene: 14. Germline CDR1 reads SGHAT; CDR2 reads FQDESV (reference sequence). The CDR3 covers 16 residues. Written as DNA, the CDR3 is TGTGCCAGCAGCTTAGCTATCGTTCAGGACAGGAGTTCCTACACCTTC. Amino acids: CASSLAIVQDRSSYTF.

The J gene is TRBJ2-1, the V gene TRBV4-3, with 7 nucleotides matching TRBD2. This CDR3 is 14 amino acids long. The J segment lost 7 bases and the V segment lost 0 bases, leaving 3 bases of the junction unmatched. Germline lookup yields CDR1 LGHNA and CDR2 YSLEER. The chain's CDR3 is CASSQEAGTNEQFF. CDR3 in DNA: TGCGCCAGCAGCCAAGAAGCGGGAACTAATGAGCAGTTCTTC.

This clone was counted between two and nine times. This rearrangement joins TRBV28 to TRBJ1-1; weak D call: TRBD1 (6 bases). The germline CDR1 and CDR2 sequences are MDHEN and SYDVKM. The CDR3 loop spans 15 amino acids. Trimming shortened V by 8 bases and J by 7 bases, and 23 bases separated the two germline ends. The CDR3 loop reads CASGVGMGAWFEAFF. CDR3 nucleotides: TGTGCCAGCGGTGTGGGGATGGGGGCATGGTTTGAAGCTTTCTTT.

This clone was found many times. Within the sample, other DNA sequences also encode this same CDR3. The rearrangement links TRBV6-1 to TRBJ1-5; D call uncertain. The CDR3 has 14 residues. V was shortened by 2 bases and J by 4 bases, with 9 bases between the two germline ends. Germline CDR1 is MNHNS and CDR2 is SASEGT. The CDR3 loop is CASSELGDNQPQHF. For the CDR3, the DNA is TGTGCCAGCAGTGAACTCGGGGATAATCAGCCCCAGCATTTT.

A remark on this clone: Other DNA sequences in the sample encode the same CDR3. The rearrangement joins TRBV5-1 to TRBJ2-7, with D unclear. The V gene lost 4 bases and the J gene lost 2 bases, with 7 bases spanning the gap. The CDR3 has 12 amino acids. Per the germline V gene, CDR1 is SGHRS and CDR2 is YFSETQ. Written as DNA, the CDR3 is TGCGCCAGCAGCCCCGGTACCTACGAGCAGTACTTC. Its translation: CASSPGTYEQYF.

Worth noting for this clone: This clone may be a read error of a much larger clone one base away. V is TRBV7-9 and J is TRBJ1-4, with D maybe TRBD1 (5 bases). V was shortened by 7 bases and J by 4 bases, with 16 bases between the two germline ends. Looked up from germline, CDR1 is SEHNR and CDR2 is FQNEAQ (reference sequence). There are 15 residues in the CDR3. As DNA, the CDR3 is TGTGCCAGCATCTCGTCCGGGACGGATAATGAAAAACTGTTTTTT. It is translated as CASISSGTDNEKLFF.

This clone occurred once. V is TRBV18 and J is TRBJ1-1, with D possibly TRBD1 on 6 matching bases. Germline V gene lookup returns CDR1 KGHSH and CDR2 LQKENI. This CDR3 is 14 amino acids long. V lost 3 bases to trimming and J lost 3 bases, with 11 bases between them. The CDR3 DNA sequence: TGTGCCAGCTCACCCCGACAGGACCACACTGAAGCTTTCTTT. It specifies CASSPRQDHTEAFF. Using reference TRBV18 and TRBJ1-1 for the parts outside the CDR3, the full variable domain is NAGVMQNPRHLVRRRGQEARLRCSPMKGHSHVYWYRQLPEEGLKFMVYLQKENIIDESGMPKERFSAEFPKEGPSILRIQQVVRGDSAAYFCASSPRQDHTEAFFGQGTRLTVV.

The chain is built from TRBV20-1 and TRBJ1-4, with D maybe TRBD1 (5 bases). V was cut by 7 bases and J by 8 bases, with 17 bases left in between. The CDR3 totals 13 residues. CDR1 and CDR2 from the germline V gene are DFQATT and SNEGSKA (reference sequence). The CDR3 coding sequence is TGCAGTGTCGGGAGGGGTCCGCCAGAAAAACTGTTTTTT. It encodes CSVGRGPPEKLFF.

Many counts were recorded for this clone. The V call is TRBV11-3, the J call TRBJ2-7; 9 positions agree with TRBD1. Germline CDR1 and CDR2: SGHNT and YENEEA. Germline trimming cut 0 bases from V and 3 bases from J; bases unmatched to any gene: 3. CDR3 size: 15 residues. CDR3 sequence (DNA): TGTGCCAGCAGCTTAGAAGGACAGGGGTACTACGAGCAGTACTTC. As protein: CASSLEGQGYYEQYF.

This clone has just a few counts. The chain has TRBV6-1 and TRBJ2-7, with TRBD2 as a possible D gene (6 bases). Trimming removed 2 bases at V and 2 bases at J, with 19 bases between. Germline V lookup: CDR1 MNHNS, CDR2 SASEGT. This CDR3 contains 17 residues. This CDR3 is CASSETRGAGGTYEQYF. The CDR3 DNA is TGTGCCAGCAGTGAAACTCGAGGGGCCGGAGGGACCTACGAGCAGTACTTC.

By sample share, this clone is medium-sized (0.01 to 0.1%). The V call is TRBV3-1, the J call TRBJ2-7, with 7 bases fitting TRBD2. The CDR3 runs to 14 residues. Trimming took 4 bases from V and 2 from J; bases not matched to a gene: 5. Germline-derived CDR1 and CDR2 are LGHDT and YNNKEL (reference sequence). The CDR3 sequence: CASSPWGGTYEQYF. DNA of the CDR3: TGTGCCAGCAGCCCCTGGGGGGGAACCTACGAGCAGTACTTC.

This clone was seen repeatedly, ten times or more. V is TRBV27 and J is TRBJ2-1, with 9 positions matching TRBD2. Germline trimming cut 4 bases from V and 9 bases from J; bases unmatched to any gene: 7. CDR3 length: 14 amino acids. Germline V gives CDR1 MNHEY, CDR2 SMNVEV (reference sequence). The CDR3: CASSSASGVGEQFF. In nucleotides, the CDR3 is TGTGCCAGCAGTTCGGCTAGCGGGGTAGGTGAGCAGTTCTTC.

The sample holds many counts of this clone. This may come from a read error, since a much larger clone is one base off. The same CDR3 can be traced to other DNA sequences in this sample. The chain is built from TRBV30 and TRBJ2-2; D perhaps matches TRBD2 (5 bases). The V gene's germline CDR1 is GTSNPN and CDR2 SVGIG (reference sequence). CDR3 length: 12 residues. In DNA form, the CDR3 reads TGTGCCTGGCAGGATAACACCGGGGAGCTATTTTTT. Protein product: CAWQDNTGELFF.

The chain has TRBV7-2 and TRBJ2-3; D is possibly TRBD1 (5 bases). CDR1 SGHTA and CDR2 FQGNSA come from the germline V gene. V gave up 0 bases and J gave up 9 bases, with 13 bases separating them. CDR3 size: 14 residues. This chain's CDR3 is CASSLANYRQTQYF. The CDR3 DNA sequence: TGTGCCAGCAGCTTAGCCAACTACAGGCAGACGCAGTATTTT.

This clone was seen many times. This chain links TRBV6-1 with TRBJ2-7, with D maybe TRBD1 (6 bases). This CDR3 comprises 15 residues. The germline V gene encodes CDR1 MNHNS and CDR2 SASEGT. V dropped 6 bases and J dropped 5 bases, with 20 bases sitting between them. The CDR3 loop is CASSSIRGGPHEQYF. The CDR3 DNA reads TGTGCCAGCAGCTCCATCAGGGGCGGACCCCACGAGCAGTACTTC.